This TCR beta chain is from a study of CD8 T cells in ankylosing spondylitis. Making the TCR beta libraries involved quantitative 5'-RACE with molecular barcodes. TCRdb itself ran the 5' RACE reads through MiXCR, one entry per CDR3 protein. The profile shows roughly 440,000 distinct CDR3 sequences, 15% to 20% of them singletons. This clonotype was recorded at least ten times. Its antigen is still unknown. This CDR3 is 16 amino acids long. V gave up 6 bases and J gave up 5 bases, with 21 bases separating them. Study-wide results and caveats: There was a TCR beta motif, made of several highly homologous variants, that appeared characteristic of ankylosing spondylitis blood.

J is TRBJ2-3 and V is TRBV12-3 or TRBV12-4; perhaps D is TRBD1 or TRBD2 (6 bases each). This TCR derives from a male donor with ankylosing spondylitis. Sequencing was performed on blood, either unsorted or a sorted T cell fraction (not recorded which). CDR3 in amino acids: CASSLSRGARVDTQYF. CDR3 DNA: TGTGCCAGCAGCCTATCGAGGGGGGCGCGGGTAGATACGCAGTATTTT.